Shown below are 2 T cell receptor beta chains from a single sample sequenced in a study of cytomegalovirus exposure and HLA in healthy donors. Primers for the PCR totalled 60 Vbeta and 13 Jbeta. The data were produced by immunoSEQ multiplex PCR, yet TCRdb's version contains in-frame clones alone and is incomplete. The profile covers some 170,000 clones, with roughly four fifths appearing a single time and about 10% taken by the ten largest. Sequencing was carried out using PBMCs. Source of these receptors: a man aged 50-60 years in good health and CMV-seropositive.

V and J are TRBV19 and TRBJ1-2; 7 positions agree with TRBD1. Germline V gene data show CDR1 as LNHDA and CDR2 as SQIVND (reference sequence). The CDR3 has 15 residues. With 3 bases clipped from V and 6 bases from J, the junction kept 10 bases outside the gene matches. The CDR3 DNA sequence: TGTGCCAGTAGTATTTTTACAGGGGAGCTGGATGGCTACACCTTC. It translates to CASSIFTGELDGYTF.

The rearrangement links TRBV25-1 to TRBJ1-1; 7 bases match TRBD1. With V trimmed by 5 bases and J by 5 bases, 11 bases remained unmatched. CDR3 length: 15 amino acids. The germline V gene encodes CDR1 MGHDK and CDR2 SYGVNS. The CDR3 is CASSKGGQSGTEAFF. CDR3 nucleotide sequence: TGTGCCAGCAGTAAAGGGGGACAGAGCGGGACTGAAGCTTTCTTT.